Listed below are T cell receptor beta chains from one sample, sequenced in a study of metastatic and nonmetastatic thyroid tumors. TCRdb re-called clones from the PCR reads using MiXCR. The data show 20,000 to 25,000 clones, over 9% seen once. Input material: blood. These receptors originate from a female donor with papillary thyroid cancer or a benign thyroid nodule (not recorded which). Some clones in this sample may be carry-over from other donors' samples. CDR3s leave out the opening cysteine and the closing phenylalanine or tryptophan. Fields, in order: J gene, V gene, clone size, CDR3 protein. For some rows the clone size is stated as once, few or many, or as a class when expanded; others skip it.

TRBJ1-1	TRBV6-7	many	ASSKRPRGTEAF
TRBJ2-5	TRBV2	.	ASGPLAGGRKTQY
TRBJ2-7	TRBV6-2/TRBV6-3	few	ARSPDRASSYEQY
TRBJ2-6	TRBV6-2/TRBV6-3	.	ASSYFLSRGYSGANVLT
TRBJ1-1	TRBV19	many	ASTWEGGEAF
TRBJ2-5	TRBV11-3	many	ASSPGRGRETQY
TRBJ1-4	TRBV15	many	ATTRGGRGGEKLF
TRBJ2-3	TRBV29-1	many	SSARGAGVTDTQY
TRBJ2-1	TRBV20-1	many	SASGRASYNEQF
TRBJ2-7	TRBV5-5	few	ASSLVGRPYEQY
TRBJ2-7	TRBV20-1	.	SARDRGLANNAYEQY
TRBJ2-7	TRBV5-6	many	ASSFSGTESYEQY
TRBJ2-7	TRBV3-1	many	ASSQGGRGTYEQY
TRBJ2-3	TRBV4-3	many	ASSRLARRTDTQY
TRBJ1-1	TRBV20-1	many	SALGQGRNTEAF
TRBJ2-7	TRBV2	few	ASSLAGATYEQY
TRBJ2-5	TRBV6-2/TRBV6-3	many	ASRDDSQETQY
TRBJ1-1	TRBV5-6	.	ASSLDQPGEAF
TRBJ2-1	TRBV6-1	.	DSRSGSTCSYNEQF
TRBJ2-7	TRBV11-2	many	ASSIRGARADEQY
TRBJ2-5	TRBV5-6	many	ASSFDRYETQY
TRBJ2-2	TRBV11-1	many	ASSSAGRTNTGELF
TRBJ2-5	TRBV20-1	.	SARDWARSETQY
TRBJ1-5	TRBV5-6	many	ASSAPSTGGEFQPQH
TRBJ1-1	TRBV18	many	ASSPPTGGVNTEAF
TRBJ2-1	TRBV12-3/TRBV12-4	medium-sized	ASSSGTSGF
TRBJ2-3	TRBV24-1	many	ATSDRLAGGTDTQY
TRBJ1-3	TRBV19	many	ASSSSGTGDGNTIY
TRBJ2-7	TRBV6-1	.	ASSEYRAASYEQY
TRBJ2-2	TRBV9	many	ASSANIQGNTGELF
TRBJ2-1	TRBV10-2	many	AIDVQDRGRDEQF
TRBJ2-1	TRBV7-2	many	ASSLVGLANGEQF
TRBJ2-7	TRBV6-1	few	ASSESKENRVTYEQY
TRBJ2-1	TRBV6-5	medium-sized	ASSYNNEQF
TRBJ2-7	TRBV28	few	ASSFPVGSGTTSYEQY
TRBJ2-3	TRBV6-1	many	ASSVSAGGTDTQY
TRBJ1-1	TRBV10-3	many	AISESYGVMNTEAF
TRBJ2-2	TRBV6-2/TRBV6-3	medium-sized	ASRRAGELF
TRBJ2-3	TRBV27	many	ASSLSGGRAADTQY
TRBJ2-1	TRBV28	.	ASSSPNRGSYEQF
TRBJ2-6	TRBV6-1	many	ASSGTGVGGFGRANVLT
TRBJ2-7	TRBV2	.	ASSGGRHNSYEQY
TRBJ1-6	TRBV4-1	many	ASSQGGGRLNSPLH
TRBJ1-4	TRBV2	many	ASSERGSYEKLF
TRBJ2-2	TRBV5-1	many	ASSKTGGTGELF
TRBJ2-4	TRBV11-2	.	ASSPRQGLQVSAKNIQY
TRBJ2-1	TRBV6-4	medium-sized	ASSEGVEPNEQF
TRBJ2-7	TRBV27	medium-sized	ASSPLGLARSYEQY
TRBJ2-7	TRBV3-1	many	ASSQDRAHSYEQY
TRBJ2-3	TRBV11-2	few	ASSRGLAGKADTQY
TRBJ1-5	TRBV30	many	AWSYLNQPQH
TRBJ2-1	TRBV5-1	many	ASTNSGRVNEQF